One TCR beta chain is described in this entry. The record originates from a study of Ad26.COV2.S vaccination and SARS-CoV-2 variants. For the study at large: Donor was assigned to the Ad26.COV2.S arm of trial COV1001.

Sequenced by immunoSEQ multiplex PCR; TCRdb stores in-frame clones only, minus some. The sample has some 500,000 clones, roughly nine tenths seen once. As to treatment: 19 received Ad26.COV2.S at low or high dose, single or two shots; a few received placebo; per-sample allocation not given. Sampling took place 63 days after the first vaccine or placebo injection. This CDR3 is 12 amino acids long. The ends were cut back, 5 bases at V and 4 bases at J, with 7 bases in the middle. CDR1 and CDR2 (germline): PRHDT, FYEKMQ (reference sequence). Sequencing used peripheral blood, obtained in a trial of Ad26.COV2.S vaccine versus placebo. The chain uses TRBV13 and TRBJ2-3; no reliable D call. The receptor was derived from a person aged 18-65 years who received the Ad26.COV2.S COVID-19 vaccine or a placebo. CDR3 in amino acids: CASSQTPDTQYF. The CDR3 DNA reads TGTGCCAGCAGCCAAACCCCAGATACGCAGTATTTT.